A selection of T cell receptor beta chains follows, all from one sample in a study of identical twins. TCRdb reanalysed the 5' RACE reads using MiXCR and keeps one entry per CDR3 protein. Of 300,000 to 400,000 distinct CDR3 sequences listed, approximately 13% are singletons. This same sample was also part of a study on yellow fever vaccine responses in identical twins.

The sample consisted of CD8+ T cells sorted from blood. The receptors derive from a woman aged 18 to 35 in good health. CDR3s include the opening cysteine and the closing phenylalanine or tryptophan. The D gene is left open where the match is weak. Clone size is given for some rows only: seen once, a few or many times, or a class if the clone is expanded.

j_call	d_call	clone_size	v_call	cdr3_nt	cdr3_aa
TRBJ2-1	TRBD2	few	TRBV3-1	TGTGCCAGCAGCCGTTCCGGGACTAGCGAGTACAATGAGCAGTTCTTC	CASSRSGTSEYNEQFF
TRBJ2-3	TRBD2	-	TRBV4-2	TGTGCCAGCAGCCAAGGGGGGACTAGCGGGGGGCTCGTCACAGATACGCAGTATTTT	CASSQGGTSGGLVTDTQYF
TRBJ2-1	-	-	TRBV13	TGTGCCAGCAGCTTAGGATTGACCGGGACGGAGAAGAATGAGCAGTTCTTC	CASSLGLTGTEKNEQFF
TRBJ2-3	-	-	TRBV5-8	TGTGCCAGCAGCTCGAGAGGTTGGTCAGATACGCAGTATTTT	CASSSRGWSDTQYF
TRBJ2-5	-	many	TRBV27	TGTGCCAGCAGTCCGCCAGACACACAAGAGACCCAGTACTTC	CASSPPDTQETQYF
TRBJ2-1	TRBD1	many	TRBV7-3	TGTGCCAGCAGCAAGGACAGGGGGCCGCTTAATGAGCAGTTCTTC	CASSKDRGPLNEQFF
TRBJ2-7	-	-	TRBV29-1	TGCAGCGTTGAAGGGGCGGCCGGCAGGGACTACGAGCAGTACTTC	CSVEGAAGRDYEQYF
TRBJ2-1	TRBD2	-	TRBV29-1	TGCAGCGTTGAAGGTCTTACTAGCGGGAACAATGAGCAGTTCTTC	CSVEGLTSGNNEQFF
TRBJ2-7	TRBD1	few	TRBV7-7	TGTGCCAGCAGCCAAGGACAGGGGATCTACGAGCAGTACTTC	CASSQGQGIYEQYF
TRBJ2-3	-	-	TRBV9	TGTGCCAGCGCCCGATTCGGAGCTAGCACAGATACGCAGTATTTT	CASARFGASTDTQYF
TRBJ1-1	-	many	TRBV6-1	TGTGCCAGCAGCCAGGCACTGATGAACACTGAAGCTTTCTTT	CASSQALMNTEAFF
TRBJ2-1	-	-	TRBV29-1	TGCAGCGCCAATGGGGGTTCCAGGGGAGATGAGCAGTTCTTC	CSANGGSRGDEQFF
TRBJ2-2	TRBD2	few	TRBV6-5	TGTGCCAGCAGTTACCAGGCGGGAGGGCCGGGCGCCGGGGAGCTGTTTTTT	CASSYQAGGPGAGELFF
TRBJ2-7	-	few	TRBV5-1	TGCGCCAGCAGTCCGACAGACATCTACGAGCAGTACTTC	CASSPTDIYEQYF
TRBJ2-7	TRBD2	few	TRBV4-2	TGTGCCAGCAGCCAAGACGAAGCGGGAACCTACGAGCAGTACTTC	CASSQDEAGTYEQYF
TRBJ2-3	-	many	TRBV29-1	TGCAGCGTTGTTGCAGATACGCAGTATTTT	CSVVADTQYF
TRBJ2-3	-	many	TRBV4-1	TGCGCCAGCAGCCAAGCCCAGGGGTCGTTAGATACGCAGTATTTT	CASSQAQGSLDTQYF
TRBJ2-3	TRBD2	many	TRBV4-1	TGCGCCAGCAGCCAACCGGGACTAGCCGGCACAGATACGCAGTATTTT	CASSQPGLAGTDTQYF
TRBJ1-1	-	many	TRBV12-3/TRBV12-4	TGTGCCAGCACACAACTCCAGAACACTGAAGCTTTCTTT	CASTQLQNTEAFF
TRBJ2-2	TRBD1	-	TRBV7-2	TGTGCCAGCAGCCTGAGACAGGGTCCCAGGGAGCTGTTTTTT	CASSLRQGPRELFF
TRBJ1-2	-	few	TRBV7-9	TGTGCCAGCAGCTCGGGACAATACTATGGCTACACCTTC	CASSSGQYYGYTF
TRBJ1-1	TRBD1	-	TRBV12-3/TRBV12-4	TGTGCCAGCAGCTCATACCGGGACAGGAGGGACACTGAAGCTTTCTTT	CASSSYRDRRDTEAFF
TRBJ2-3	-	-	TRBV20-1	TGCAGTGCTAGACCCCACGGACAGAGCACAGATACGCAGTATTTT	CSARPHGQSTDTQYF
TRBJ2-4	-	many	TRBV7-9	TGTGCCAGCAGCTTAGTCACTGGGTCCAAAAACATTCAGTACTTC	CASSLVTGSKNIQYF
TRBJ1-5	TRBD1	few	TRBV6-1	TGTGCCAGCAGTGAAGACAGGGGGACGAATCAGCCCCAGCATTTT	CASSEDRGTNQPQHF
TRBJ2-7	TRBD1	-	TRBV27	TGTGCCAGCAGGGACAGGGGCATCTCCTACGAGCAGTACTTC	CASRDRGISYEQYF
TRBJ2-7	-	-	TRBV28	TGTGCCAGCAGTATAACTACACGGGACGAGCAGTACTTC	CASSITTRDEQYF
TRBJ2-5	TRBD1	many	TRBV12-3/TRBV12-4	TGTGCCAGCAGTGGAGGGACAGGGGTGTACCAAGAGACCCAGTACTTC	CASSGGTGVYQETQYF
TRBJ1-5	TRBD1	-	TRBV7-8	TGTGCCAGCAGCCCTCCACCCGGTGCCGGACAGGGGTATCAGCCCCAGCATTTT	CASSPPPGAGQGYQPQHF
TRBJ2-3	TRBD1	few	TRBV20-1	TGCAGTGTTCCACCGGCGGACAGGAGCACAGATACGCAGTATTTT	CSVPPADRSTDTQYF
TRBJ1-2	-	-	TRBV27	TGTGCCAGCAGTTGGGGCGCCGGCAACTATGGCTACACCTTC	CASSWGAGNYGYTF
TRBJ2-3	TRBD2	-	TRBV5-1	TGCGCCAGCAGCTTGGAGGCCAGCGGGAGTTTTGATACGCAGTATTTT	CASSLEASGSFDTQYF
TRBJ2-2	-	few	TRBV12-3/TRBV12-4	TGTGCCAGCAGTGGGGGGGACAAACCTAACACCGGGGAGCTGTTTTTT	CASSGGDKPNTGELFF
TRBJ2-3	TRBD2	-	TRBV7-9	TGTGCCATAAACGGGGTAGCGGGCCAATCTAGCACAGATACGCAGTATTTT	CAINGVAGQSSTDTQYF
TRBJ2-3	TRBD2	-	TRBV7-9	TGTGCCAGCTTCCGGTGGCGGGAGGTCACAGATACGCAGTATTTT	CASFRWREVTDTQYF
TRBJ2-1	-	-	TRBV12-5	TGTGCTAGTGGTTTCCGGGACTCGACCCCGCATGAGCAGTTCTTC	CASGFRDSTPHEQFF
TRBJ2-1	-	once	TRBV14	TGTGCCAGCAGCCGGTATTATAATGAGCAGTTCTTC	CASSRYYNEQFF
TRBJ1-4	-	-	TRBV4-1	TGCGCCAGCAGCCAAGAAAGGGTTCGAGGAGAAAAACTGTTTTTT	CASSQERVRGEKLFF
TRBJ2-2	TRBD2	-	TRBV2	TGTGCCAGCAGTGTGAGCGGGAGTTATCCCGGGGAGCTGTTTTTT	CASSVSGSYPGELFF
TRBJ2-7	TRBD2	-	TRBV27	TGTGCCAGCAGTTTACAGTCCTCTAGCGGGGTCCCCTACGAGCAGTACTTC	CASSLQSSSGVPYEQYF
TRBJ2-1	-	few	TRBV2	TGTGCCGCACGCCAACGCTACAATGAGCAGTTCTTC	CAARQRYNEQFF
TRBJ2-4	TRBD1	few	TRBV7-9	TGTGCCAGCAGCACCTGGACAGGGCCGGCCAAAAACATTCAGTACTTC	CASSTWTGPAKNIQYF
TRBJ2-5	-	few	TRBV28	TGTGCCAGCAGGATGAGGACTACCCAAGAGACCCAGTACTTC	CASRMRTTQETQYF
TRBJ2-4	TRBD1	-	TRBV11-1	TGTGCCAGCAGCTGGACAGGGGCGGATCAGTACTTC	CASSWTGADQYF
TRBJ2-7	TRBD2	-	TRBV7-9	TGTGCCAGCAGCCATAGCGGGAGAAACGGCTACGAGCAGTACTTC	CASSHSGRNGYEQYF
TRBJ2-1	-	-	TRBV27	TGTGCCAGCAGTTTGGGGGCGACCTTCTATCATGAGCAGTTCTTC	CASSLGATFYHEQFF
TRBJ1-2	-	-	TRBV6-1	TGTGCCAGCAGTGAAGGAACAGGCTGGGATGGCTACACCTTC	CASSEGTGWDGYTF
TRBJ1-1	TRBD1	-	TRBV20-1	TGCAGTGCTAGAGGGCAGGGGGAACTGAACACTGAAGCTTTCTTT	CSARGQGELNTEAFF
TRBJ1-6	TRBD1	few	TRBV6-1	TGTGCCAGCAGGCGGGACAGCTCCTATAATTCACCCCTCCACTTT	CASRRDSSYNSPLHF